Listed below are T cell receptor beta chains from one sample, sequenced in a study of blood T cell repertoires in COVID-19. Profiling relied on immunoSEQ multiplex PCR, and the TCRdb table lists in-frame clones only, not all of them. The repertoire consists of about 250,000 clones, with roughly 85% occurring once and the leading ten covering approximately 5.1%. The sample was peripheral blood. These TCRs come from a man in his forties or fifties with COVID-19, enrolled during active disease. The CDR3 runs from the conserved cysteine through the conserved F or W. The order of the fields is J gene, clone size, V gene, D gene, CDR3 protein, CDR3 DNA. D genes are given only for firm matches. Where a row states a size, it is once, few, many or the class of an expanded clone; other rows omit it.

>TRBJ1-3|once|TRBV28|.
CASSPGQVDTIYF
TGTGCCAGCAGCCCCGGACAAGTAGACACCATATATTTT
>TRBJ2-7|.|TRBV5-1|.
CASSLAFADYEQYF
TGCGCCAGCAGCTTGGCGTTTGCAGACTACGAGCAGTACTTC
>TRBJ2-3|once|TRBV6-6|TRBD2
CASSPSQTSAKHTDTQYF
TGTGCCAGCAGTCCGTCTCAGACTAGCGCGAAACACACAGATACGCAGTATTTT
>TRBJ1-2|.|TRBV20-1|TRBD1
CSASKRQGVSYGYTF
TGCAGTGCTAGTAAAAGACAGGGGGTTAGCTATGGCTACACCTTC
>TRBJ1-1|.|TRBV3-1/TRBV3-2|TRBD1
CASSHRDRHTEAFF
TGTGCCAGCAGCCACCGGGACAGACATACTGAAGCTTTCTTT
>TRBJ2-7|.|TRBV3-1/TRBV3-2|TRBD1
CASSLLPQGAYEQYF
TGTGCCAGCAGCCTACTGCCACAGGGGGCCTACGAGCAGTACTTC
>TRBJ1-2|.|TRBV7-9|.
CASSLDRAGGYTF
TGTGCCAGCAGCTTAGACAGGGCAGGCGGCTACACCTTC
>TRBJ2-3|.|TRBV5-1|TRBD2
CASSFRASGGTDTQYF
TGCGCCAGCAGCTTCCGGGCTAGCGGGGGCACAGATACGCAGTATTTT
>TRBJ1-1|.|TRBV4-1|TRBD1
CASSQLWDRGLEMNTEAFF
TGCGCCAGCAGCCAACTATGGGACAGGGGCCTCGAGATGAACACTGAAGCTTTCTTT
>TRBJ1-3|.|TRBV6-2/TRBV6-3|.
CASSYEAGLHSGNTIYF
TGTGCCAGCAGTTACGAGGCAGGGCTCCACTCTGGAAACACCATATATTTT
>TRBJ2-3|.|TRBV7-3|TRBD2
CASSPLGGGRTDTQYF
TGTGCCAGCAGCCCCCTTGGCGGGGGGCGCACAGATACGCAGTATTTT
>TRBJ2-1|.|TRBV24-1|TRBD1
CATRTGASYNEQFF
TGTGCCACCCGAACAGGGGCCTCCTACAATGAGCAGTTCTTC
>TRBJ2-1|.|TRBV19|TRBD1
CASYETGGNNEQFF
TGTGCCAGTTACGAGACAGGGGGGAACAATGAGCAGTTCTTC
>TRBJ2-5|.|TRBV30|.
CAWSGSFQETQYF
TGTGCCTGGAGTGGGAGTTTCCAAGAGACCCAGTACTTC
>TRBJ2-3|.|TRBV6-4|.
CASSESWGRTDTQYF
TGTGCCAGCAGTGAAAGCTGGGGGCGCACAGATACGCAGTATTTT